The 15 T cell receptor beta chains presented below share a single source sample, sequenced in a study of T cells expressing NK-cell markers. One entry per CDR3 protein, without DNA, is what TCRdb gives after re-calling the 5' RACE reads. Recorded here are about 260,000 distinct CDR3 sequences; the top ten clones represent about 4%. The material sequenced was blood T cells: a sorted CD56 or NKG2C T cell subset, CD4+ or CD8+ T cells, or bulk PBMC T cells (not recorded which). Receptor source: a woman aged 18-70 years in good health.

This chain uses TRBV7-7 with TRBJ2-3. The CDR3 runs to 13 residues. Germline V lookup: CDR1 SSHAT, CDR2 FNYEAQ (reference sequence). The CDR3 loop is CASSSFGTDTQYF. The full variable domain, its missing parts supplied by reference TRBV7-7 and TRBJ2-3, is GAGVSQSPRYKVTKRGQDVTLRCDPISSHATLYWYQQALGQGPEFLTYFNYEAQPDKSGLPSDRFSAERPEGSISTLTIQRTEQRDSAMYRCASSSFGTDTQYFGPGTRLTVL.

The rearrangement uses TRBV5-4 and TRBJ1-5; TCRdb reports TRBD1, a call that lacks DNA to check it against. CDR3 length equals 13 residues. Germline V CDR1 and CDR2: SGHNT, YYREEE (reference sequence). CDR3 in amino acids: CASSPGVEQPQHF.

The gene calls are TRBV7-9 and TRBJ2-5; TCRdb calls TRBD1, which cannot be checked without DNA. The germline CDR1 and CDR2 sequences are SEHNR and FQNEAQ (reference sequence). The CDR3 has 14 amino acids. The CDR3 loop is CASSFWGQQETQYF.

V and J are TRBV7-3 and TRBJ1-1. CDR3 length: 13 residues. CDR1 SGHTA and CDR2 FQGTGA come from the germline V gene. The CDR3 is CASSLWMNTEAFF. Together with reference TRBV7-3 and TRBJ1-1, the CDR3 gives the full variable domain: GAGVSQTPSNKVTEKGKYVELRCDPISGHTALYWYRQSLGQGPEFLIYFQGTGAADDSGLPNDRFFAVRPEGSVSTLKIQRTERGDSAVYLCASSLWMNTEAFFGQGTRLTVV.

The J gene is TRBJ1-6, the V gene TRBV12-3 or TRBV12-4; TCRdb outputs TRBD1, but without DNA this stays unchecked. This CDR3 spans 15 amino acids. CDR3 sequence: CASSLVAGINSPLHF.

The rearrangement uses TRBV20-1 and TRBJ2-3. The CDR3 extends over 11 amino acids. Germline lookup yields CDR1 DFQATT and CDR2 SNEGSKA (reference sequence). This CDR3 is CSAESRDTQYF.

The genes are TRBV12-3 or TRBV12-4 and TRBJ2-7. The length of the CDR3 is 11 residues. CDR3 residues: CASSLGYEQYF.

This chain uses TRBV25-1 with TRBJ2-3. Germline V gene data show CDR1 as MGHDK and CDR2 as SYGVNS. The CDR3 is 13 residues long. This chain's CDR3 is CASTVASTDTQYF.

This rearrangement joins TRBV7-2 to TRBJ2-1; the TCRdb D gene call, TRBD1, has no DNA to confirm it. Germline CDR1 SGHTA, CDR2 FQGNSA. CDR3 length: 13 residues. CDR3 region: CASSRTRDYEQFF.

The chain joins TRBV5-5 to TRBJ2-5. The CDR3 consists of 12 residues. CDR1 is SGHKS, CDR2 YYEKEE, per germline (reference sequence). CDR3 protein: CASRQVRETQYF.

The CDR3 sequence: CSARDKGAKLFF. The V call is TRBV20-1, the J call TRBJ1-4; TCRdb picks TRBD1, but there is no DNA to check that call. Germline V gene data show CDR1 as DFQATT and CDR2 as SNEGSKA (reference sequence). The length of the CDR3 is 12 residues.

This CDR3 is CASPVPGGYTQYF. The V call is TRBV6-1, the J call TRBJ2-3; TCRdb returns TRBD2, unconfirmable since there is no DNA. This CDR3 is built from 13 residues. In germline, CDR1 is MNHNS, CDR2 SASEGT.

The rearrangement uses TRBV20-1 and TRBJ2-3; with no DNA, the TCRdb D assignment of TRBD1 cannot be verified. CDR1 and CDR2 (germline): DFQATT, SNEGSKA (reference sequence). The CDR3 has 15 residues. CDR3 loop: CSARRDRGPGDTQYF.

The V and J genes are TRBV6-1 and TRBJ1-5; TCRdb selects TRBD1, and the lack of DNA leaves this call unchecked. This CDR3 contains 13 residues. Germline V CDR1 and CDR2: MNHNS, SASEGT. The CDR3 reads CASRRDRNQPQHF.

This chain joins TRBV7-2 and TRBJ1-1. The CDR3 is 13 residues long. CDR1 and CDR2 from the germline V gene are SGHTA and FQGNSA. CDR3 sequence reads: CASSFQTSTEAFF.